This T cell receptor beta chain was sequenced during a study of Ad26.COV2.S vaccination and SARS-CoV-2 variants. Study-level results: Placebo recipients showed lower spike-specific TCR breadth than vaccinees. Breadth, reportedly substantial, characterized the spike-specific CD8+ and CD4+ T cell responses after vaccination. Recipients of either vaccine or placebo displayed similar breadth of non-spike TCRs.

TCRdb's table, derived via immunoSEQ multiplex PCR, lists solely in-frame clones and lacks some. The sample contains around 350,000 clones, around 92% of which appear only once. Germline CDR1 and CDR2: SGHTA and FQGNSA. V lost 2 bases and J lost 4; bases outside the gene matches: 2. The CDR3 is 15 amino acids. With regard to this clone: Its specificity is unknown.

The starting material was peripheral blood, obtained after recovery from COVID-19. V and J are TRBV7-2 and TRBJ2-1; 10 bases align to TRBD2. This receptor was obtained from a human donor who had recovered from COVID-19. The CDR3 nucleotides read TGTGCCAGCAGCTTACTAGCGGGGGCATACAATGAGCAGTTCTTC. Translation: CASSLLAGAYNEQFF.